This T cell receptor (beta chain) was sequenced for a study of cytomegalovirus exposure and HLA in healthy donors. Study details: Unique TCRs numbering some 93 million, obtained from HLA-typed donors, made up an early data release. The study's findings and limits: CMV serostatus was the sole immune exposure information available.

With regard to this clone: Its antigen is still unknown.

The CDR3 consists of 13 residues. Between the trimmed V and J ends, which lost 5 bases and 3 bases, there was a span of 11 bases. The V gene's germline CDR1 is SGHNT and CDR2 YENEEA. This PCR relied on a set of 60 Vbeta primers and 13 Jbeta primers. TCRdb's copy holds only in-frame clones and misses some; the assay was immunoSEQ multiplex PCR. The sample has tens of thousands of clones. V usage is TRBV11-3 and J usage is TRBJ2-7; maybe TRBD2 (5 bases). What was sequenced was PBMCs. The clonotype was recovered from a man aged 45-65 years in good health and CMV-seropositive. The CDR3 reads CASSQDGDYEQYF. The CDR3 DNA reads as TGTGCCAGCAGCCAGGACGGGGACTACGAGCAGTACTTC.